This T cell receptor (beta chain) was found in a study of T cells in Graves' hyperthyroidism and ophthalmopathy. Study overall: Staff took peripheral blood when the initial diagnosis was made, before any treatment began. Study-wide points: Ophthalmopathy prediction by the model preceded onset by a median 6.5 months.

This CDR3 has 21 amino acids. J was trimmed by 7 bases and V by 0 bases; bases with no gene match: 20. Germline V CDR1 and CDR2: LGHNT, FRNRAP. Comment on this clonotype: Antigen specificity is unknown.

There were TCR beta CDR3 regions amplified from RNA transcripts. The TCR CDR3 first-round RT-PCR relied on the HTBI primer set. TCRdb reprocessed the multiplex PCR reads via MiXCR and lists one record per CDR3 protein. The sample yields roughly 660,000 distinct CDR3 sequences, roughly 17% seen once. Calling Graves' hyperthyroidism stable meant ophthalmopathy did not progress within 18 months. The TCR originated in a middle-aged man with Graves' hyperthyroidism. This rearrangement joins TRBV12-5 to TRBJ1-4; 10 bases agree with TRBD1. What was sequenced was blood. The CDR3 DNA is TGTGCTAGTGGTTTGGTACTCCGGAGGACAGGGGGAGATTGGGCCCCTGAAAAACTGTTTTTT. This codes for CASGLVLRRTGGDWAPEKLFF.